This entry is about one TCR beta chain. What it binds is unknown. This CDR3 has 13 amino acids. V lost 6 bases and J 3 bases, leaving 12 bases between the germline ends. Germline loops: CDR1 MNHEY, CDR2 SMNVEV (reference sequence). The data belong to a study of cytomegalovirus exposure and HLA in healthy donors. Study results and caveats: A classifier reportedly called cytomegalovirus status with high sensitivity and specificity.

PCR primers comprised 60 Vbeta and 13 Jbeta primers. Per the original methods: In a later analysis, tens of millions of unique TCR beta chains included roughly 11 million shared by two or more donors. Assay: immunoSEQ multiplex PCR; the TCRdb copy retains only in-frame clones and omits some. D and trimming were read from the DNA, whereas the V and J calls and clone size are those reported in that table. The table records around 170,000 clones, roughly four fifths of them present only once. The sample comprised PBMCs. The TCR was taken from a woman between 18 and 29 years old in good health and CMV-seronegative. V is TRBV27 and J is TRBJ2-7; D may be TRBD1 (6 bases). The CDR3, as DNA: TGTGCCAGCAGGGATACAGGGTTCTACGAGCAGTACTTC. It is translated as CASRDTGFYEQYF.